This T cell receptor beta chain was retrieved from a study of neurological immune-mediated disorders (dated by TCRdb to the late 2010s). Broadly, across the study: The study compared peripheral blood TCR-beta repertoires of HTLV-I-associated myelopathy (HAM/TSP) patients, multiple sclerosis patients and healthy controls using UMI-based sequencing. The roughly 110 TCR-beta libraries covered PBMC samples along with longitudinal samples, technical triplicates, and paired sorted CD4+ and CD8+ T-cell subsets. The cohort was made up of 68 subjects, consisting of some 14 HAM/TSP patients, approximately 35 multiple sclerosis patients and 20 healthy controls.

The CDR3 holds 15 amino acids from the cysteine to the phenylalanine. Here the CDR3 DNA is all that survives: 45 bases in frame from base 1. The junction shows trimming of 4 bases on V and 4 bases on J, and the gene matches do not reach 4 bases of it. Based on the germline V gene, the CDR1 and CDR2 sequences are ENHRY and SYGVKD. Healthy controls were blood bank volunteers in Maryland, USA. For sorted-subset TCR libraries, under 1.2 million sorted CD4+ or CD8+ T cells were used. Peripheral blood was subjected to Ficoll-Hypaque density gradient centrifugation to isolate PBMCs, which were then cryopreserved in liquid nitrogen. Paired sorted CD4+ and CD8+ subsets came from healthy controls, HAM/TSP patients and MS patients. General study outcomes and caveats: TCR clonal expansion was highest in HAM/TSP patients and lowest in MS patients, with MS patients falling below even healthy controls. No identical CDR3 amino acid sequences were shared among expanded clones across subjects, suggesting private TCR-beta repertoires in all groups.

At least ten counts were recorded for this clonotype. Its recognized antigen is unknown. There are no base qualities to consult, and no much larger clone falls within one base. cDNA was synthesized by template-switch 5'RACE using a primer with a 10-nucleotide random unique molecular identifier that tagged each TCR transcript. Every sequencing run covered 15-18 subjects and yielded more than 170 million TCR-beta sequences. Total RNA was extracted with the RNeasy kit. TCR-beta VDJ regions were amplified with primers for the TCR constant region and the 5'RACE anchor, using the KAPA Real-time Library Amplification kit. Sample indexes and Illumina adaptors were added in a first PCR, after which library yield was increased in a second PCR. After Ampure bead purification, the TCR product of roughly 650 bp was size-selected on a 2% E-gel SizeSelection system. Before pooling, library quality was checked on a Bioanalyzer, concentration was measured with Qubit, and libraries were quantified with the Kapa Library Quantification kit. An Illumina HiSeq 2500 sequenced the libraries paired-end 2 x 150 bp. To increase sequence diversity, roughly 24-30% phiX was spiked into each library pool. Regarding the original processing steps: The UMI-based MiGEC pipeline processed quality-filtered reads and removed over 80% of raw TCR sequences during error correction. IMGT germline references were used for aligning VDJ genes, and each clonotype was defined as a unique CDR3 amino acid sequence together with its V-J genes. Clonal expansion, Shannon diversity and CDR3 relatedness (CalcPairwiseDistances, ClusterSamples) were evaluated with VDJtools, and phylogenetic trees were built with CLCbio workbench. Using coefficient-of-variation modelling across technical triplicates, the study counted a clone as expanded if it had at least 8 unique UMIs. The public reads were reprocessed in TCRdb via fastp at Q25 and MiXCR, keeping in-frame beta chains. Rows with one shared CDR3 protein collapse into an entry with the most common genes and DNA. None of the V and J calls come from the authors' own analysis; TCRdb made them. This sample has some 16,000 distinct CDR3 sequences in its table, and about 9% of those were observed once. The top ten hold more than 35% of the sample.

Recombination joined TRBV10-3 with TRBJ2-5; 12 central nucleotides agree with TRBD2. Sequencing used CD8+ T cells from blood. The source of this sequence is a man aged 50-60 years in good health. The CDR3: CAISVGLAGGETQYF. The DNA is TGTGCCATCAGTGTGGGACTAGCGGGTGGAGAGACCCAGTACTTC.